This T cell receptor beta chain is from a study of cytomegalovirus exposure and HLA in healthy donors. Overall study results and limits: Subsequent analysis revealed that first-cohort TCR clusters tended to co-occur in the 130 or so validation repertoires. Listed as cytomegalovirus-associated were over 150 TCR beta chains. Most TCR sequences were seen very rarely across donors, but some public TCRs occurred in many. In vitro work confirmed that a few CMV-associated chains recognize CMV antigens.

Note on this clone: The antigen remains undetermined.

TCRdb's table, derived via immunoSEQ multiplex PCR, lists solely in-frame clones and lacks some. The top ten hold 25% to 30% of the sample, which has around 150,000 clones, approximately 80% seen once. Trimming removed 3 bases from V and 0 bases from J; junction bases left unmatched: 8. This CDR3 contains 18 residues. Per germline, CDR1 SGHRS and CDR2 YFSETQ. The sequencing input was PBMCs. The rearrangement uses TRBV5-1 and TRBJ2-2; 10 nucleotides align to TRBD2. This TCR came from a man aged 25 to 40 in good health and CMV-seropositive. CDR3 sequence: CASSSETGTSANTGELFF. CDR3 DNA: TGCGCCAGCAGCTCAGAAACCGGGACTAGCGCGAACACCGGGGAGCTGTTTTTT.